A selection of T cell receptor beta chains follows, all from one sample in a study of blood T cell repertoires in COVID-19. Profiled with immunoSEQ multiplex PCR; TCRdb holds only in-frame clones, not every one. The table has some 240,000 clones, nearly 90% seen once. Sequencing used peripheral blood. All receptors come from a woman aged 55-75 years with COVID-19, enrolled during active disease. Both conserved end residues are part of each CDR3. The D gene is left open where the match is weak. The size entry is marked missing in some rows and otherwise reads once, few, many or a size class.

j_gene,d_gene,v_gene,abundance,CDR3nt,CDR3aa
TRBJ2-7,TRBD1,TRBV5-1,.,TGCGCCAGCAGCGGAACGGGACAGGGGGCCTACGAGCAGTACTTC,CASSGTGQGAYEQYF
TRBJ1-2,TRBD1,TRBV7-9,.,TGTGCCAGCAGGCTAACAGGGGGAGACGGCTACACCTTC,CASRLTGGDGYTF
TRBJ2-7,TRBD2,TRBV10-3,.,TGTGCCATCAGTGAGGAGGTAGCGGGGGTGGGCGAGCAGTACTTC,CAISEEVAGVGEQYF
TRBJ1-2,TRBD1,TRBV4-1,.,TGCGCCAGCAGCCAACCCTCAGGGGGCAACTATGGCTACACCTTC,CASSQPSGGNYGYTF
TRBJ2-6,.,TRBV27,.,TGTGCCAGCAGCCCCCCGGGGGCTGGGGCCAACGTCCTGACTTTC,CASSPPGAGANVLTF
TRBJ1-5,TRBD1,TRBV19,.,TGTGCCAGTAGTACAGGGGGAGGTAGCAATCAGCCCCAGCATTTT,CASSTGGGSNQPQHF
TRBJ1-2,TRBD1,TRBV6-6,.,TGTGCCAGCAGCACCTCCGACAGGGGGCTGTCGGGCTACACCTTC,CASSTSDRGLSGYTF
TRBJ1-4,TRBD1,TRBV15,.,TGTGCCATTTCGACAGGGGAAAATGAAAAACTGTTTTTT,CAISTGENEKLFF
TRBJ1-6,.,TRBV11-2,.,TGTGCCAGCAGCTTAGAGGCTGCAGGGGACTCACCCCTCCACTTT,CASSLEAAGDSPLHF
TRBJ1-3,.,TRBV15,.,TGTGCCACCAGCAGAGTAACCTGGGCCTCTGGAAACACCATATATTTT,CATSRVTWASGNTIYF
TRBJ1-6,.,TRBV11-3,once,TGTGCCAGCAGCTTAGAGAGGGATTCACCCCTCCACTTT,CASSLERDSPLHF
TRBJ1-1,TRBD1,TRBV7-3,.,TGTGCCAGCAGCTTAATGGGACAGGGGGCCAACACTGAAGCTTTCTTT,CASSLMGQGANTEAFF
TRBJ2-5,.,TRBV11-1,.,TGTGCCAGCAGCTTAGCGGGACACGAACAAGAGACCCAGTACTTC,CASSLAGHEQETQYF
TRBJ2-7,TRBD1,TRBV4-3,.,TGCGCCAGCAGCCACCGGACAGGGCTATACGAGCAGTACTTC,CASSHRTGLYEQYF
TRBJ2-5,.,TRBV11-3,.,TGTGCCAGCAGCTTAGAAGGAGGGGAGACCCAGTACTTC,CASSLEGGETQYF